This T cell receptor (beta chain) was identified in a study of PD-L1 blockade in urothelial cancer. In the study overall: Patients took up atezolizumab in the mid-2010s at 1,200 mg intravenously every 3 weeks. Tumor specimens held a median about 1,400 T cells.

Sequencing was performed with immunoSEQ multiplex PCR; in TCRdb, only in-frame clones are kept and a portion is missing. This sample has some 2,000 clones, with around 34% found just once. This clone showed up just a few times. From germline, CDR1 is SGHNT and CDR2 YENEEA. This CDR3 is 14 amino acids long. V was clipped by 5 bases and J by 4 bases; unmatched bases: 6. The specimen was tumor tissue, collected before atezolizumab (anti-PD-L1) treatment. J is TRBJ2-7 and V is TRBV11-3, with 9 bases fitting TRBD1. This TCR came from a man aged 45-65 years with urothelial cancer. This CDR3 reads CASSRTGVMYEQYF. In nucleotides, the CDR3 is TGTGCCAGCAGCCGGACAGGGGTTATGTACGAGCAGTACTTC.